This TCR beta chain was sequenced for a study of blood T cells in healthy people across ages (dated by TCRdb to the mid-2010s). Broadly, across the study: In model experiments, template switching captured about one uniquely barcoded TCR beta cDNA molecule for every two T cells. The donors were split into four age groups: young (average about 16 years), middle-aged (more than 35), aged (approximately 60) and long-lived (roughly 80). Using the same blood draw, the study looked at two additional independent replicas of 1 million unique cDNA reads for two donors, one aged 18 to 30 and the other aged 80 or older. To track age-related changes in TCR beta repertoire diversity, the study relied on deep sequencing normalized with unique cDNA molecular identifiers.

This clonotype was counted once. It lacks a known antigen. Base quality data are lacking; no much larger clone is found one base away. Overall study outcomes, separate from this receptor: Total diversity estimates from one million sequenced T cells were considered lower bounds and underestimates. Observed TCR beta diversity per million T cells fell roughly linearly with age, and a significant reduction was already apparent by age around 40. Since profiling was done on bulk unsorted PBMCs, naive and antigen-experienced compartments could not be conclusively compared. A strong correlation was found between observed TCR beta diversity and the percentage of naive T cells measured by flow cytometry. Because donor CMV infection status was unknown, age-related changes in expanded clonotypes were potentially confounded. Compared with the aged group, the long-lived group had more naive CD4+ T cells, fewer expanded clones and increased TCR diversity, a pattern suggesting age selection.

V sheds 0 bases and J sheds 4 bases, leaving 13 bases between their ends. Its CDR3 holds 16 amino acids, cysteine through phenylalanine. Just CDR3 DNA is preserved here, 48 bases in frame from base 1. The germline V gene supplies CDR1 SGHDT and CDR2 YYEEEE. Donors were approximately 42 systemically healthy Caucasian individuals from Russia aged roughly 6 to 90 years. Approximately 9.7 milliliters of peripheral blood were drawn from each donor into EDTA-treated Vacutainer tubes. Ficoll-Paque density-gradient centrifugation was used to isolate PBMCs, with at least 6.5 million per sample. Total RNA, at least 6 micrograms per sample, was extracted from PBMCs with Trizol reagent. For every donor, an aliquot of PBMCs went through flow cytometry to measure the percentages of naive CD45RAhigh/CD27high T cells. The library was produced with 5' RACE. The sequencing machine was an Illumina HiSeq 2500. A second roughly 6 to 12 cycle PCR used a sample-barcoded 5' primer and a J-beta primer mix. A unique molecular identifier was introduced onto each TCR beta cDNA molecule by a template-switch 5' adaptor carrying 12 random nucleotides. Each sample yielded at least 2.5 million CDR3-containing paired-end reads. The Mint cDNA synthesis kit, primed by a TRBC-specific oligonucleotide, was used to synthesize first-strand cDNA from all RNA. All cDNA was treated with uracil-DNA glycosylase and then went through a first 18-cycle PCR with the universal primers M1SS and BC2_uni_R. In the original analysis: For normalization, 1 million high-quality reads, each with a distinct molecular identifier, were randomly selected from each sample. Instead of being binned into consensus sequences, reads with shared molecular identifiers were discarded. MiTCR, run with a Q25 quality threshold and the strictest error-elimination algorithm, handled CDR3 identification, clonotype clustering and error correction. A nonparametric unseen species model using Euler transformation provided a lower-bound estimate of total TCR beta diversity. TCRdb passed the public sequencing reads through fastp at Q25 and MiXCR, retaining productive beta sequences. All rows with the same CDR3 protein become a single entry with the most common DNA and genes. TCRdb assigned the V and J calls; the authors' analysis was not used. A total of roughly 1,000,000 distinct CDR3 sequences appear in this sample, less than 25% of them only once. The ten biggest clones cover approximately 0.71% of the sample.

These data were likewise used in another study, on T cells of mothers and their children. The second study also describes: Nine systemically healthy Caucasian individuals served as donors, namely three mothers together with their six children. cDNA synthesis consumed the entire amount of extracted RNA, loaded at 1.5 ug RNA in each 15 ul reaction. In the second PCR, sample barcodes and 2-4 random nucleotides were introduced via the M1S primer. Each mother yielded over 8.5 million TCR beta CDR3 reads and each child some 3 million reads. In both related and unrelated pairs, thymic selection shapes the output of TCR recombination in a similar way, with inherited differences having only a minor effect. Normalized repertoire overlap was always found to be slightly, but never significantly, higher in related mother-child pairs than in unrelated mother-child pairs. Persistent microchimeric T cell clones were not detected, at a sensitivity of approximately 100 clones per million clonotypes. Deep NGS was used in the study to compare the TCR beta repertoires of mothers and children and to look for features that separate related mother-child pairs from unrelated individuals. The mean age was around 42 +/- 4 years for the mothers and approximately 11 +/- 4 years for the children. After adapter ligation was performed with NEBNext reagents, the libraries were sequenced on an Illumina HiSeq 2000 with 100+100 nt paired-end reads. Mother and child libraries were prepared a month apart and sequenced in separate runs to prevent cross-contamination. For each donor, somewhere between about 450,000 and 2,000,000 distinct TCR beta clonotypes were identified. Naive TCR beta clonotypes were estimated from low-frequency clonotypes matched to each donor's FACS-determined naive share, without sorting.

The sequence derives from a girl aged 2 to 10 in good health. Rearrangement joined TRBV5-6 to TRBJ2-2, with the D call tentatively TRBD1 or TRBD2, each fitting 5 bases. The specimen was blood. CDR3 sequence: CASSLVGTIVTGELFF. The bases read TGTGCCAGCAGCTTGGTCGGGACGATAGTCACCGGGGAGCTGTTTTTT.